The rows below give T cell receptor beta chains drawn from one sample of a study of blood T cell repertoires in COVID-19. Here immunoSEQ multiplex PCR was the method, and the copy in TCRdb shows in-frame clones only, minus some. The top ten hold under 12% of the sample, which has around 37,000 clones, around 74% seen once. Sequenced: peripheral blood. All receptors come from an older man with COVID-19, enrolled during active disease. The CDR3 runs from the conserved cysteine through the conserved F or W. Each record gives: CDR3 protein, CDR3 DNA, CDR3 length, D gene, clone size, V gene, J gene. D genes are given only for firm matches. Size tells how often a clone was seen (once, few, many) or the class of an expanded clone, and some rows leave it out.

CDR3: CASSPRQGNSNQPQHF; DNA: TGTGCCAGTAGTCCACGACAGGGTAATAGCAATCAGCCCCAGCATTTT; length: 16; D: TRBD1; size: few; V: TRBV19; J: TRBJ1-5
CDR3: CASWTGNTPWTEAFF; DNA: TGTGCCAGTTGGACAGGGAACACCCCTTGGACTGAAGCTTTCTTT; length: 15; D: TRBD1; size: .; V: TRBV10-3; J: TRBJ1-1
CDR3: CASSEISASYTF; DNA: TGTGCCAGCAGTGAAATCAGTGCAAGCTACACCTTC; length: 12; D: .; size: few; V: TRBV6-1; J: TRBJ1-2
CDR3: CASSPPAGSDSYNEQFF; DNA: TGTGCCAGCTCACCACCGGCGGGGTCAGACTCCTACAATGAGCAGTTCTTC; length: 17; D: .; size: once; V: TRBV18; J: TRBJ2-1
CDR3: CASSLGTDGEQYF; DNA: TGTGCCAGCAGCCTGGGGACAGATGGTGAGCAGTACTTC; length: 13; D: TRBD1; size: .; V: TRBV13; J: TRBJ2-7
CDR3: CASRALWNQPQHF; DNA: TGTGCCAGCAGGGCCTTGTGGAATCAGCCCCAGCATTTT; length: 13; D: .; size: .; V: TRBV6-5; J: TRBJ1-5
CDR3: CASSPPRGLAFVNEQFF; DNA: TGTGCCAGCAGTCCTCCCCGAGGACTAGCTTTCGTGAATGAGCAGTTCTTC; length: 17; D: TRBD2; size: .; V: TRBV7-9; J: TRBJ2-1
CDR3: CASSYYTGSNQPQHF; DNA: TGTGCCAGCAGTTACTATACAGGGAGCAATCAGCCCCAGCATTTT; length: 15; D: .; size: .; V: TRBV6-6; J: TRBJ1-5
CDR3: CASSLRTSGGAAGELFF; DNA: TGCGCCAGCAGCCTCCGGACTAGCGGGGGGGCCGCCGGGGAGCTGTTTTTT; length: 17; D: TRBD2; size: .; V: TRBV4-1; J: TRBJ2-2
CDR3: CASSEQGGNTEAFF; DNA: TGTGCCAGCAGTGAACAGGGGGGGAACACTGAAGCTTTCTTT; length: 14; D: TRBD1; size: .; V: TRBV2; J: TRBJ1-1
CDR3: CASSQQRRRTEAFF; DNA: TGTGCCAGCAGCCAGCAGAGAAGGAGGACTGAAGCTTTCTTT; length: 14; D: .; size: once; V: TRBV11-2; J: TRBJ1-1
CDR3: CAITSAAYNEQFF; DNA: TGTGCCATCACTAGCGCCGCCTACAATGAGCAGTTCTTC; length: 13; D: .; size: .; V: TRBV10-3; J: TRBJ2-1
CDR3: CASSSDYGYTF; DNA: TGTGCCAGCAGTTCGGACTATGGCTACACCTTC; length: 11; D: .; size: few; V: TRBV6-2/TRBV6-3; J: TRBJ1-2
CDR3: CASMRGGNAGELFF; DNA: TGTGCCAGCATGCGGGGGGGGAACGCCGGGGAGCTGTTTTTT; length: 14; D: TRBD2; size: .; V: TRBV6-5; J: TRBJ2-2
CDR3: CAISESEGLGEKLFF; DNA: TGTGCCATCAGTGAGTCAGAGGGTCTAGGTGAAAAACTGTTTTTT; length: 15; D: .; size: .; V: TRBV10-3; J: TRBJ1-4
CDR3: CATSDSSGANVLTF; DNA: TGTGCCACCAGTGACTCCTCTGGGGCCAACGTCCTGACTTTC; length: 14; D: .; size: .; V: TRBV24-1; J: TRBJ2-6
CDR3: CASSSQGYVAFF; DNA: TGTGCCAGCAGCTCACAGGGGTACGTGGCTTTCTTT; length: 12; D: TRBD1; size: .; V: TRBV11-1; J: TRBJ1-1
CDR3: CASSLVGGNEQFF; DNA: TGTGCTAGCAGCTTAGTTGGCGGCAATGAGCAGTTCTTC; length: 13; D: .; size: .; V: TRBV7-7; J: TRBJ2-1
CDR3: CASIQDRGLGYTF; DNA: TGTGCCAGTATCCAGGACAGGGGGCTTGGCTACACCTTC; length: 13; D: TRBD1; size: .; V: TRBV19; J: TRBJ1-2
CDR3: CASSLGQADSPLHF; DNA: TGTGCCAGCAGCCTGGGACAGGCGGATTCACCCCTCCACTTT; length: 14; D: TRBD1; size: .; V: TRBV5-8; J: TRBJ1-6
CDR3: CATSDGQATDTQYF; DNA: TGTGCCACCAGTGATGGACAGGCCACAGATACGCAGTATTTT; length: 14; D: TRBD1; size: .; V: TRBV24-1; J: TRBJ2-3
CDR3: CATSDMGPAGAQYF; DNA: TGTGCCACCAGTGATATGGGGCCGGCTGGTGCGCAGTATTTT; length: 14; D: .; size: .; V: TRBV24-1; J: TRBJ2-3
CDR3: CASRGQDSYEQYF; DNA: TGTGCCAGCAGGGGACAGGACTCCTACGAGCAGTACTTC; length: 13; D: TRBD1; size: few; V: TRBV12-3/TRBV12-4; J: TRBJ2-7
CDR3: CASSWGTQTYEQYF; DNA: TGTGCCAGCAGCTGGGGGACTCAGACCTACGAGCAGTACTTC; length: 14; D: .; size: .; V: TRBV28; J: TRBJ2-7
CDR3: CASSQGQVNYGYTF; DNA: TGTGCCAGCAGCCAGGGACAGGTGAACTATGGCTACACCTTC; length: 14; D: TRBD1; size: .; V: TRBV7-9; J: TRBJ1-2
CDR3: CASSQEIREEGYTF; DNA: TGCGCCAGCAGCCAAGAAATACGGGAGGAAGGCTACACCTTC; length: 14; D: .; size: .; V: TRBV4-3; J: TRBJ1-2
CDR3: CASSDNRGEAFF; DNA: TGTGCCAGCAGCGACAACAGGGGTGAAGCTTTCTTT; length: 12; D: TRBD1; size: .; V: TRBV9; J: TRBJ1-1
CDR3: CASQPGQGFAADTQYF; DNA: TGCGCCAGCCAGCCGGGACAGGGATTTGCGGCAGATACGCAGTATTTT; length: 16; D: TRBD1; size: .; V: TRBV5-1; J: TRBJ2-3
CDR3: CASSPPGQGSSPLHF; DNA: TGTGCCAGCTCACCACCGGGACAGGGCAGTTCACCCCTCCACTTT; length: 15; D: TRBD1; size: .; V: TRBV18; J: TRBJ1-6
CDR3: CASMKGAINTGELFF; DNA: TGCGCCAGCATGAAGGGGGCGATTAACACCGGGGAGCTGTTTTTT; length: 15; D: TRBD1; size: .; V: TRBV5-1; J: TRBJ2-2
CDR3: CASSQRQGVSSYNSPLHF; DNA: TGTGCCAGCAGCCAGCGACAGGGGGTCAGCTCCTATAATTCACCCCTCCACTTT; length: 18; D: TRBD1; size: few; V: TRBV5-6; J: TRBJ1-6
CDR3: CASTYSDRNTIYF; DNA: TGTGCCAGCACTTACAGTGATCGGAACACCATATATTTT; length: 13; D: .; size: .; V: TRBV6-5; J: TRBJ1-3
CDR3: CASSLVASGETYEQYF; DNA: TGTGCCAGCAGCTTAGTGGCCAGCGGGGAGACCTACGAGCAGTACTTC; length: 16; D: TRBD2; size: .; V: TRBV11-2; J: TRBJ2-7
CDR3: CSVPIPGSYGYTF; DNA: TGCAGCGTACCCATACCGGGGAGCTATGGCTACACCTTC; length: 13; D: .; size: .; V: TRBV29-1; J: TRBJ1-2
CDR3: CASSSLTTGDYGYTF; DNA: TGTGCCAGCAGCTCCCTTACGACAGGGGACTATGGCTACACCTTC; length: 15; D: TRBD1; size: .; V: TRBV5-5; J: TRBJ1-2
CDR3: CASRAGLAGNNEQFF; DNA: TGTGCCAGTAGAGCGGGACTAGCGGGAAACAATGAGCAGTTCTTC; length: 15; D: TRBD2; size: .; V: TRBV19; J: TRBJ2-1
CDR3: CASSLSGRYNEQFF; DNA: TGTGCCAGCAGCCTTAGCGGGAGGTACAATGAGCAGTTCTTC; length: 14; D: TRBD2; size: .; V: TRBV14; J: TRBJ2-1
CDR3: CASSLPPRGGASGNTIYF; DNA: TGCGCCAGCAGTCTTCCTCCACGAGGGGGCGCCTCTGGAAACACCATATATTTT; length: 18; D: TRBD1; size: .; V: TRBV4-1; J: TRBJ1-3
CDR3: CASSYSPGLEGHEQFF; DNA: TGTGCCAGCAGTTACTCCCCGGGACTAGAGGGCCATGAGCAGTTCTTC; length: 16; D: TRBD2; size: once; V: TRBV6-5; J: TRBJ2-1
CDR3: CASSFGGAGTLETQYF; DNA: TGTGCCAGCAGTTTTGGAGGAGCGGGAACTTTGGAGACCCAGTACTTC; length: 16; D: TRBD2; size: few; V: TRBV11-2; J: TRBJ2-5
CDR3: CASSRSGEESPLHF; DNA: TGTGCCAGCAGCCGCTCGGGGGAAGAGTCACCCCTCCACTTT; length: 14; D: .; size: few; V: TRBV7-3; J: TRBJ1-6